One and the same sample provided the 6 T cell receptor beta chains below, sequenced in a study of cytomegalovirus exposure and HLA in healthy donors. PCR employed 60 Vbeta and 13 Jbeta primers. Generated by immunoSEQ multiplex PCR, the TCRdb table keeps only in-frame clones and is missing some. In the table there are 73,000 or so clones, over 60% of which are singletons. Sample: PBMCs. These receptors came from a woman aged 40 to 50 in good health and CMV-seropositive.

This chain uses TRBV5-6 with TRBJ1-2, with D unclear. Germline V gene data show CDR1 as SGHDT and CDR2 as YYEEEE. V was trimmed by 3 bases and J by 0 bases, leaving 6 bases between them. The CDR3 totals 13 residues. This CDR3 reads CASSSDPNYGYTF. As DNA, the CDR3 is TGTGCCAGCAGCTCAGATCCTAACTATGGCTACACCTTC.

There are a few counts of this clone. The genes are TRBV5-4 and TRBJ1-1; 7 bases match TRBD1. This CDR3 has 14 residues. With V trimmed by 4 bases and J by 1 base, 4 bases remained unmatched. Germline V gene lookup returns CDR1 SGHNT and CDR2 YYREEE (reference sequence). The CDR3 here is CASSARGTNTEAFF. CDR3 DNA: TGTGCCAGCAGCGCCAGGGGGACGAACACTGAAGCTTTCTTT. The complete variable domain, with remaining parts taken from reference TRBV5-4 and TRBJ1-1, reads ETGVTQSPTHLIKTRGQQVTLRCSSQSGHNTVSWYQQALGQGPQFIFQYYREEENGRGNFPPRFSGLQFPNYSSELNVNALELDDSALYLCASSARGTNTEAFFGQGTRLTVV.

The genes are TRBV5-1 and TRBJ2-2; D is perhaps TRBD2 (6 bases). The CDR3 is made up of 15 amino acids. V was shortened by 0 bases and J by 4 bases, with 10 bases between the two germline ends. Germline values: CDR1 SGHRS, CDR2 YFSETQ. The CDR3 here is CASSLVVGGTGELFF. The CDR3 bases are TGCGCCAGCAGCTTGGTCGTGGGGGGCACCGGGGAGCTGTTTTTT.

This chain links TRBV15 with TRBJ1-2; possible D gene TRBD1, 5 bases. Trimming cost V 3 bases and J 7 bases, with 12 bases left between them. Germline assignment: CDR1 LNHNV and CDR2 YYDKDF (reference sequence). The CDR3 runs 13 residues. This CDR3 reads CATSRGHVTGYTF. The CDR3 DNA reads TGTGCCACCAGCAGGGGGCACGTAACTGGCTACACCTTC.

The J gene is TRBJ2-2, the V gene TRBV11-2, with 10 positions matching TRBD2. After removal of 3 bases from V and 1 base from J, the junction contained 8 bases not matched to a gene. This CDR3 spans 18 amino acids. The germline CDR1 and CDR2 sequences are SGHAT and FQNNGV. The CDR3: CASSFLAGASLNTGELFF. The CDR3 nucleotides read TGTGCCAGCAGCTTCCTAGCGGGAGCCTCATTGAACACCGGGGAGCTGTTTTTT.

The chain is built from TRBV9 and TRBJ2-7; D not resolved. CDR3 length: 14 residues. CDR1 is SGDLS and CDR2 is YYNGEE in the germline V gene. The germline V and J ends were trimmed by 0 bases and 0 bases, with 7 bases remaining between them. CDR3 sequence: CASSVGDTSYEQYF. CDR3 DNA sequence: TGTGCCAGCAGCGTAGGCGACACCTCCTACGAGCAGTACTTC.